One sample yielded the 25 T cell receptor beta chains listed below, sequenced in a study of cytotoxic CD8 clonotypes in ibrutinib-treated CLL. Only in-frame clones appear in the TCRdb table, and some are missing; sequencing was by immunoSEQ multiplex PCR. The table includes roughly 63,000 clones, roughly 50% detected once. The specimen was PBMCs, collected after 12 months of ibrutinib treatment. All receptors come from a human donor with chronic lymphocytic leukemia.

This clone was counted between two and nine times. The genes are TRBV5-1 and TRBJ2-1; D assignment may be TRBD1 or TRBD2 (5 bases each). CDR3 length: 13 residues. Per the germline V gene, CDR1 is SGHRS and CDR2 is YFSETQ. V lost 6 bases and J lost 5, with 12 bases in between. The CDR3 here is CASKHGGHNEQFF. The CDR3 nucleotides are TGCGCCAGCAAACATGGGGGTCACAATGAGCAGTTCTTC.

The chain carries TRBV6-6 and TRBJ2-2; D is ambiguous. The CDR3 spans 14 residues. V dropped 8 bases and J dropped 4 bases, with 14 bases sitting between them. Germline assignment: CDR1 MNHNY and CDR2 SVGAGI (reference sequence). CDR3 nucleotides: TGTGCCAGCGGATTAACCCTTGCCACCGGGGAGCTGTTTTTT. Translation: CASGLTLATGELFF.

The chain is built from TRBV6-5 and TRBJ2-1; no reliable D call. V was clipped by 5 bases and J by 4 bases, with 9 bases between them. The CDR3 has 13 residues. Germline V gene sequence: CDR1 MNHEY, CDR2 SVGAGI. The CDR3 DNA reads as TGTGCCAGCAGTCCCTCTACTTACAATGAGCAGTTCTTC. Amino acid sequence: CASSPSTYNEQFF.

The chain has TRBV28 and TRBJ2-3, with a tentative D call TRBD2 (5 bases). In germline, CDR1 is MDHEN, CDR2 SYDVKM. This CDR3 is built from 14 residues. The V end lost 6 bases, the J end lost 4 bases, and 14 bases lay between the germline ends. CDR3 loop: CASRTLKGADTQYF. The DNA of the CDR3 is TGTGCCAGCAGAACGCTGAAGGGAGCAGATACGCAGTATTTT. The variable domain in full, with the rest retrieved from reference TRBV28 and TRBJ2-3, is DVKVTQSSRYLVKRTGEKVFLECVQDMDHENMFWYRQDPGLGLRLIYFSYDVKMKEKGDIPEGYSVSREKKERFSLILESASTNQTSMYLCASRTLKGADTQYFGPGTRLTVL.

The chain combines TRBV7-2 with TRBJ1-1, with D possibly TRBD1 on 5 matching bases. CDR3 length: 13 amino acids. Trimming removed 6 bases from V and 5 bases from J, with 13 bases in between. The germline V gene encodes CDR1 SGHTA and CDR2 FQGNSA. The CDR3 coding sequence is TGTGCCAGCAGTACTACTAGGGGAACTGAAGCTTTCTTT. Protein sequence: CASSTTRGTEAFF. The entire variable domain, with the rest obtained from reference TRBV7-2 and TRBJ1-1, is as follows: GAGVSQSPSNKVTEKGKDVELRCDPISGHTALYWYRQSLGQGLEFLIYFQGNSAPDKSGLPSDRFSAERTGGSVSTLTIQRTQQEDSAVYLCASSTTRGTEAFFGQGTRLTVV.

The CDR3 here is CASSQSWGDRQQLRGYTF. The CDR3 coding sequence is TGTGCCAGCAGCCAATCCTGGGGAGATCGACAGCAGCTCCGTGGCTACACCTTC. This chain connects TRBV14 to TRBJ1-2; possibly TRBD1 for D (5 bases). V lost 2 bases, J lost 7 bases, and 26 bases lay in between. The CDR3 runs 18 residues. Germline-derived CDR1 and CDR2 are SGHDN and FVKESK.

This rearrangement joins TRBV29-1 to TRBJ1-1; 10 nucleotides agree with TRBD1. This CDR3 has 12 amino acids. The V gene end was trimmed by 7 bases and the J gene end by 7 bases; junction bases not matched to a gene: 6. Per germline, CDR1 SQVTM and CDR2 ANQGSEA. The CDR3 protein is CSADRGLGEAFF. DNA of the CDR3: TGCAGCGCAGACAGGGGGCTGGGTGAAGCTTTCTTT.

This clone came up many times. The CDR3 nucleotides read TGCAGTGCGGAACAGGGTTCCGAGCAGTACTTC. Its protein product is CSAEQGSEQYF. The chain carries TRBV20-1 and TRBJ2-7, with D maybe TRBD1 (6 bases). CDR1 DFQATT and CDR2 SNEGSKA come from the germline V gene (reference sequence). The length of the CDR3 is 11 residues. Between the trimmed V and J ends, which lost 6 bases and 6 bases, there was a span of 12 bases.

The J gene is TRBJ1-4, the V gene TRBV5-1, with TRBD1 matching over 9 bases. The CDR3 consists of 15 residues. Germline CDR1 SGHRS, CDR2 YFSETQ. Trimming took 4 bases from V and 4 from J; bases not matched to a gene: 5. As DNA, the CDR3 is TGCGCCAGCAGCGACGGACAGGGGTTTAATGAAAAACTGTTTTTT. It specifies CASSDGQGFNEKLFF. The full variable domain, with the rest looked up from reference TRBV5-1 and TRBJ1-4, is KAGVTQTPRYLIKTRGQQVTLSCSPISGHRSVSWYQQTPGQGLQFLFEYFSETQRNKGNFPGRFSGRQFSNSRSEMNVSTLELGDSALYLCASSDGQGFNEKLFFGSGTQLSVL.

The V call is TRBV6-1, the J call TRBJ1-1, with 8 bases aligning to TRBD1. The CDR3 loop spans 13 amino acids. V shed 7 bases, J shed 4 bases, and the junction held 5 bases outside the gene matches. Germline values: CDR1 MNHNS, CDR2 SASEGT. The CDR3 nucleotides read TGTGCCAGCAACAGGACAGGGTTCACTGAAGCTTTCTTT. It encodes CASNRTGFTEAFF.

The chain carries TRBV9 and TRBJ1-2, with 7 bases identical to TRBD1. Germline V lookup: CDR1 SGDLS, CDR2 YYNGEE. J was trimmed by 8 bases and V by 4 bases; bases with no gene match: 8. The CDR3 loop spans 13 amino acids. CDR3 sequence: CASSTGTAPGYTF. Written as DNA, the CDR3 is TGTGCCAGCAGCACCGGGACAGCCCCCGGCTACACCTTC.

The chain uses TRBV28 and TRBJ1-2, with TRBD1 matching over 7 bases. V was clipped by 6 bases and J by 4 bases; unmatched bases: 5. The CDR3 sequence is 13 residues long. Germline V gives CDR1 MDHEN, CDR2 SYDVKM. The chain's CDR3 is CASSFGTAYGYTF. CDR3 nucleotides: TGTGCCAGCAGCTTTGGGACAGCCTATGGCTACACCTTC.

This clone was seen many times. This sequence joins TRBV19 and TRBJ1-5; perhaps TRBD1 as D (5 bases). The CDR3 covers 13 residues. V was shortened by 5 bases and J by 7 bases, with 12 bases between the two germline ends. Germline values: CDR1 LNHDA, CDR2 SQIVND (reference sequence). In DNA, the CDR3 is TGTGCCAGTAGTCGGGGGGTAGGACAGCCCCAGCATTTT. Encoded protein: CASSRGVGQPQHF.

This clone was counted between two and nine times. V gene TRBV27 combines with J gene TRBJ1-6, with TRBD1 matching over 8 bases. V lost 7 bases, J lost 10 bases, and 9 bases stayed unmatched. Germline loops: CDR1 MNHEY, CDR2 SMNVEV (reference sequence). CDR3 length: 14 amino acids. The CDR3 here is CASMRQGTMSPLHF. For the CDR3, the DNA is TGTGCCAGCATGCGACAGGGGACGATGTCACCCCTCCACTTT.

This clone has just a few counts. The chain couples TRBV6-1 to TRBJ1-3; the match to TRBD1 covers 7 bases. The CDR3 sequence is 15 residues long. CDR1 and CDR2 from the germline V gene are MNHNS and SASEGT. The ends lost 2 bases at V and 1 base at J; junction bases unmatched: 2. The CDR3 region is CASSEQGGSGNTIYF. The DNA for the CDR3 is TGTGCCAGCAGTGAACAGGGGGGTTCTGGAAACACCATATATTTT.

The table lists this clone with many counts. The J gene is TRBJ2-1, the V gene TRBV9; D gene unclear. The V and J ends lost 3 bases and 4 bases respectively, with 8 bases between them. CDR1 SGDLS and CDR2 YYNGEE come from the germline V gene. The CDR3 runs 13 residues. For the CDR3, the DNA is TGTGCCAGCAGCGCCCCTATGTACAATGAGCAGTTCTTC. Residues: CASSAPMYNEQFF.

The CDR3 nucleotides read TGTGCCAGTCTTTTAGTGGGCCCAAGAATTAACTATGGCTACACCTTC. Translation gives CASLLVGPRINYGYTF. The chain carries TRBV11-2 and TRBJ1-2; D call uncertain. Germline CDR1 SGHAT, CDR2 FQNNGV. CDR3 length: 16 amino acids. V lost 9 bases, J lost 1 base, and 21 bases lay in between.

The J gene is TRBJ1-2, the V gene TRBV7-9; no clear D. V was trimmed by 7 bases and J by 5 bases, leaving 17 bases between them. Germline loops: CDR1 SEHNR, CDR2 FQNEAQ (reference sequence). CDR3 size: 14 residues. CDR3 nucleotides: TGTGCCAGCAACCCCGCCGGTGAAAATTATGGCTACACCTTC. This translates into CASNPAGENYGYTF.

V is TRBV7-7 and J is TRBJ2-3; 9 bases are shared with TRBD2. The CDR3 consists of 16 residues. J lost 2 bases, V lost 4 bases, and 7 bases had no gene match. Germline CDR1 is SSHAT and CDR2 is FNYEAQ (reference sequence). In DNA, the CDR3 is TGTGCCAGCAGCTCAGGGACTAGCCTGATCACAGATACGCAGTATTTT. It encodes CASSSGTSLITDTQYF. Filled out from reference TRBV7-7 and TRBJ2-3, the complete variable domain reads GAGVSQSPRYKVTKRGQDVTLRCDPISSHATLYWYQQALGQGPEFLTYFNYEAQPDKSGLPSDRFSAERPEGSISTLTIQRTEQRDSAMYRCASSSGTSLITDTQYFGPGTRLTVL.

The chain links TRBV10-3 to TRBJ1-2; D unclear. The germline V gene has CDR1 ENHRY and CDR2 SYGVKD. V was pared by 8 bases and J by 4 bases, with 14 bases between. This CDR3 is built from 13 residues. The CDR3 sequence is CAIAGMDPYGYTF. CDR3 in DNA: TGTGCCATCGCCGGAATGGATCCCTATGGCTACACCTTC.

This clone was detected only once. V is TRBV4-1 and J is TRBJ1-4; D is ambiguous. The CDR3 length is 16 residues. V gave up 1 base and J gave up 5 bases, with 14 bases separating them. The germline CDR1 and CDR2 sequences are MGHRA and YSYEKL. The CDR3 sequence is CASSQGRSSVNEKLFF. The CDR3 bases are TGCGCCAGCAGCCAAGGGAGGTCAAGCGTAAATGAAAAACTGTTTTTT.

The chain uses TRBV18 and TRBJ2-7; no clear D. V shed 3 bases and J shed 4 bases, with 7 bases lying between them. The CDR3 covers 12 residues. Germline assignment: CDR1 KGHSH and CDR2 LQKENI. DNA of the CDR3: TGTGCCAGCTCACCTAAACCGTACGAGCAGTACTTC. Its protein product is CASSPKPYEQYF.

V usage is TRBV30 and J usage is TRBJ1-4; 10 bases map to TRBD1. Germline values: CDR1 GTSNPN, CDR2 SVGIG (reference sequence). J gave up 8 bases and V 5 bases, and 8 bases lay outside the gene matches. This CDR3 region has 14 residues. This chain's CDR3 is CAWSTGGAGEKLFF. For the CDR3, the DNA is TGTGCCTGGTCGACAGGGGGCGCGGGGGAAAAACTGTTTTTT. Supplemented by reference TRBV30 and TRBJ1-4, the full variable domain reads SQTIHQWPATLVQPVGSPLSLECTVEGTSNPNLYWYRQAAGRGLQLLFYSVGIGQISSEVPQNLSASRPQDRQFILSSKKLLLSDSGFYLCAWSTGGAGEKLFFGSGTQLSVL.

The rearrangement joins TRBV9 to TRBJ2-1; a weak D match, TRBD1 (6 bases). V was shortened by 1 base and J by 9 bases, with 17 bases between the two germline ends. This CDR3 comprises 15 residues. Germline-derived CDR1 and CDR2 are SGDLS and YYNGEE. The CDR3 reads CASSVRETFRGEQFF. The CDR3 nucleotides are TGTGCCAGCAGCGTAAGGGAGACTTTCAGGGGTGAGCAGTTCTTC.

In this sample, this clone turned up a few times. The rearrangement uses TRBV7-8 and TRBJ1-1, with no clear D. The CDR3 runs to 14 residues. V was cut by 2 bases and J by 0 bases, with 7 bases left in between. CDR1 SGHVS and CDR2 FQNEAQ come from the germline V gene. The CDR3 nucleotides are TGTGCCAGCAGCTTATTCGGAATGAACACTGAAGCTTTCTTT. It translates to CASSLFGMNTEAFF.